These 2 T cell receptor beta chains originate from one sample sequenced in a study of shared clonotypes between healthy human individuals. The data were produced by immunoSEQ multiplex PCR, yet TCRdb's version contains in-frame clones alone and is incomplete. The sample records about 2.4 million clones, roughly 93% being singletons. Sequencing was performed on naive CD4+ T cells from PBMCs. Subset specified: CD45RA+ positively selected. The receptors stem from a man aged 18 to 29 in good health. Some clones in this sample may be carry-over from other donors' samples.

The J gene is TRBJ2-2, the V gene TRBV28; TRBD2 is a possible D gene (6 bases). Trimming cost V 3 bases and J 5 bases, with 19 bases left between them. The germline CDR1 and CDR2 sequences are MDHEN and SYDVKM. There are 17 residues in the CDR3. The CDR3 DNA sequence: TGTGCCAGCAGTTTTATATACGGGAGCTTAAGAACCGGGGAGCTGTTTTTT. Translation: CASSFIYGSLRTGELFF.

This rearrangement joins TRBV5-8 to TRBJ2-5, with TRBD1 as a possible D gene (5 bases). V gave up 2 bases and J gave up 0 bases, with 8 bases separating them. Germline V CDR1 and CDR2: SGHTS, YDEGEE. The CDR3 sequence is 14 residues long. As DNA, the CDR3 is TGTGCCAGCAGCTTTGGGGCGTACCAAGAGACCCAGTACTTC. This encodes CASSFGAYQETQYF.